Listed here is a single TCR beta chain. The antigen remains undetermined. This record belongs to a study of cytomegalovirus exposure and HLA in healthy donors. About the research overall: Most genotyped donors, roughly 80% of 398, had Caucasian-associated genetic ancestry. The study, taken as a whole, reports: Prior analysis indicated that the majority of TCR beta V segments exhibited productivity approximately 87% or approximately 30% of the time. TCR beta sequences reportedly predicted the HLA-A and HLA-B alleles of most subjects accurately. Clonal expansion, a later analysis showed, was greater in HLA-associated TCR beta chains than in equally common others.

Primers included in the PCR were 60 Vbeta and 13 Jbeta primers. Clones were read by immunoSEQ multiplex PCR, and TCRdb kept only the in-frame ones, dropping some. The repertoire holds approximately 150,000 clones, with approximately 80% as singletons. The CDR3 runs to 16 residues. Losses at the gene ends were 4 bases for V and 5 bases for J; bases not matched to a gene: 11. Germline assignment: CDR1 MNHEY and CDR2 SMNVEV (reference sequence). The source of this sequence is a man in his thirties or forties in good health and CMV-seropositive. The chain links TRBV27 to TRBJ2-5, with 9 bases aligning to TRBD1. The sample comprised PBMCs. CDR3 sequence reads: CASSSRGQGSVETQYF. The CDR3 DNA follows: TGTGCCAGCAGTTCCCGCGGACAGGGGTCCGTGGAGACCCAGTACTTC.